This T cell receptor (beta chain) comes out of a study of T cells in Graves' hyperthyroidism and ophthalmopathy. This clonotype occurred many times. Antigen: not known. The study defined stable Graves' hyperthyroidism as no ophthalmopathy progression within 18 months. Among the patients, aged 18 to 65, hyperthyroidism was newly diagnosed and had lasted under 2 months. It was RNA transcripts that yielded the amplified TCR beta CDR3 regions. Initially, a first-round RT-PCR of the TCR CDR3 employed the HTBI primer set. MiXCR was run by TCRdb on the multiplex PCR reads, yielding one entry per CDR3 protein. The table records about 740,000 distinct CDR3 sequences, less than 15% of them present only once. Germline values: CDR1 SGHRS, CDR2 YFSETQ. The CDR3 covers 13 residues. V was cut by 5 bases and J by 1 base, with 8 bases left in between. Study-level findings and limits: In blood, most of the thyroid clonotypes expanded above 0.001 were also present. It was a median approximately 6 months before onset that the model predicted ophthalmopathy.

Sequencing input: blood. The receptor's source is a woman aged 18-29 years with Graves' hyperthyroidism. V usage is TRBV5-1 and J usage is TRBJ2-3; the D is unclear. DNA of the CDR3: TGCGCCAGCAGGGATTATGGCACAGATACGCAGTATTTT. Protein product: CASRDYGTDTQYF.